A single sample gave rise to the 8 T cell receptor beta chains below, sequenced in a study of technical replicates of blood from a few donors. TCRdb's copy holds only in-frame clones and misses some; the assay was immunoSEQ multiplex PCR. The data contain about 60,000 clones, about 89% of them singletons. The sequenced sample was PBMCs. These receptors were collected from a human donor in good health. Some clones in this sample may be carry-over from other donors' samples.

The CDR3 sequence is CASSFGLAGKKTQYF. Here the CDR3 DNA reads TGTGCCAGCAGTTTCGGACTAGCGGGGAAGAAGACCCAGTACTTC. The chain uses TRBV6-5 and TRBJ2-5; 12 bases fit TRBD2. The V and J ends lost 4 bases and 6 bases, in that order; junction bases with no gene match: 6. The germline V gene has CDR1 MNHEY and CDR2 SVGAGI. The CDR3 sequence is 15 residues long.

The chain carries TRBV6-5 and TRBJ2-4, with D perhaps TRBD1 (5 bases). The CDR3 length is 16 residues. V was clipped by 2 bases and J by 1 base, with 12 bases between them. Per the germline V gene, CDR1 is MNHEY and CDR2 is SVGAGI. The chain's CDR3 is CASSYGRGPAKNIQYF. The DNA for the CDR3 is TGTGCCAGCAGTTACGGTAGGGGCCCGGCCAAAAACATTCAGTACTTC.

J is TRBJ2-2 and V is TRBV7-9; weak D call: TRBD2 (5 bases). Germline lookup yields CDR1 SEHNR and CDR2 FQNEAQ (reference sequence). This CDR3 is built from 15 residues. V was pared by 2 bases and J by 3 bases, with 10 bases between. The CDR3 loop reads CASSLLSGYTGELFF. CDR3 bases: TGTGCCAGCAGCTTACTTTCGGGGTACACCGGGGAGCTGTTTTTT.

This clone was found a few times. This chain uses TRBV7-2 with TRBJ1-5; no firm D call. Germline V gives CDR1 SGHTA, CDR2 FQGNSA. The ends were cut back, 2 bases at V and 2 bases at J, with 13 bases in the middle. This CDR3 spans 16 amino acids. The CDR3 loop reads CASSLRMTSGNQPQHF. CDR3 nucleotides: TGTGCCAGCAGCTTACGGATGACTAGTGGCAATCAGCCCCAGCATTTT.

V and J are TRBV29-1 and TRBJ2-1; 8 bases line up with TRBD1. In germline, CDR1 is SQVTM, CDR2 ANQGSEA. V gave up 7 bases and J gave up 8 bases; unmatched junction bases: 10. This CDR3 has 13 residues. The CDR3 DNA reads as TGCAGCGCCACGGACAGGGATGAACATGAGCAGTTCTTC. It translates to CSATDRDEHEQFF.

The chain is built from TRBV6-6 and TRBJ2-7; 7 bases are a match to TRBD2. The CDR3 has 16 amino acids. J was trimmed by 3 bases and V by 0 bases; bases with no gene match: 8. Germline values: CDR1 MNHNY, CDR2 SVGAGI (reference sequence). The CDR3 sequence is CASSYSNSGNVYEQYF. Written as DNA, the CDR3 is TGTGCCAGCAGTTACTCGAACAGCGGGAACGTCTACGAGCAGTACTTC.

The chain uses TRBV7-2 and TRBJ1-2, with a possible D match to TRBD1 (6 bases). Germline V gene data show CDR1 as SGHTA and CDR2 as FQGNSA. Trimming left V 1 base short and J 3 bases short, with 9 bases between. The CDR3 contains 14 residues. The CDR3 reads CASSLVAGDYGYTF. In DNA form, the CDR3 reads TGTGCCAGCAGCTTAGTGGCAGGGGACTATGGCTACACCTTC.

This rearrangement joins TRBV4-2 to TRBJ1-5; unclear D gene. Trimming pared 0 bases from V and 3 bases from J, leaving 12 bases between. Germline V lookup: CDR1 LGHNA, CDR2 YNFKEQ. The CDR3 contains 16 residues. The DNA of the CDR3 is TGTGCCAGCAGCCAAGAGTTGAGGGCGCTCAATCAGCCCCAGCATTTT. Its translation is CASSQELRALNQPQHF.